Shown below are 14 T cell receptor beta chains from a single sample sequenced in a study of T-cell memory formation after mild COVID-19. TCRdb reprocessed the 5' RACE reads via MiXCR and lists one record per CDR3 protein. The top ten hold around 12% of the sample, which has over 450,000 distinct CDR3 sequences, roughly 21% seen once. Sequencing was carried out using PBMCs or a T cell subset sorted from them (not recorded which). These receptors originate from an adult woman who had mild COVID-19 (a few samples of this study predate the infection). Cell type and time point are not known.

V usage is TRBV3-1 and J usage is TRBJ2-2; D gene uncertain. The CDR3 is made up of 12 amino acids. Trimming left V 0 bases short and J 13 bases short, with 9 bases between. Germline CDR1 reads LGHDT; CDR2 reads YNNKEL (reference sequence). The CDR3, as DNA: TGTGCCAGCAGCCAAGATCCCAGTGTGCTGTTTTTT. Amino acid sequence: CASSQDPSVLFF.

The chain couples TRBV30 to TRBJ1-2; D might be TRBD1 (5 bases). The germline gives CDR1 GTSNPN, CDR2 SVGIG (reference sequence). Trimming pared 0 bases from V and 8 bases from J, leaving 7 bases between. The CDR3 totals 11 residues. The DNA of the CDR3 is TGTGCCTGGAGTGTAGGGGCCGGCTACACCTTC. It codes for CAWSVGAGYTF. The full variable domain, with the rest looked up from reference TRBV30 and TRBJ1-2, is SQTIHQWPATLVQPVGSPLSLECTVEGTSNPNLYWYRQAAGRGLQLLFYSVGIGQISSEVPQNLSASRPQDRQFILSSKKLLLSDSGFYLCAWSVGAGYTFGSGTRLTVV.

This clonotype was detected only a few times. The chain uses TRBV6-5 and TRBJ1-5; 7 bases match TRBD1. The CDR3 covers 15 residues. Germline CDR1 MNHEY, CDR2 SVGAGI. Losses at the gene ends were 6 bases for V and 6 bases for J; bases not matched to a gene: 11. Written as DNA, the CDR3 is TGTGCCAGCAGGGATACAGGGGCAAAGGGTCAGCCCCAGCATTTT. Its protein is CASRDTGAKGQPQHF.

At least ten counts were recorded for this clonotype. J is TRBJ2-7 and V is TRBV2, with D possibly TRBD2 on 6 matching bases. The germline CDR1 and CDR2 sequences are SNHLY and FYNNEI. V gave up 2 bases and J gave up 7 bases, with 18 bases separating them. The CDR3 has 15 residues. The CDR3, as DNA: TGTGCCAGCAGTGAATGGGATAGCGGCGCTTTAGAGCAGTACTTC. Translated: CASSEWDSGALEQYF.

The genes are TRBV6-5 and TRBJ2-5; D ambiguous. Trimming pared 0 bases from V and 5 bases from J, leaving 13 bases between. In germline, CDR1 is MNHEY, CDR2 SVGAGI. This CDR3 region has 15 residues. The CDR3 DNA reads TGTGCCAGCAGTTACTCACTCAGCCGGGTGGAGACCCAGTACTTC. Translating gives CASSYSLSRVETQYF.

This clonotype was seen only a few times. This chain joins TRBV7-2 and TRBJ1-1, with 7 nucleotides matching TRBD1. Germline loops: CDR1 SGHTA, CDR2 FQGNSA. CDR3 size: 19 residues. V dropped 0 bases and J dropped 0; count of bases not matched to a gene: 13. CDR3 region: CASSLAVEAGGPMNTEAFF. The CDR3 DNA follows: TGTGCCAGCAGCTTAGCGGTAGAGGCAGGGGGGCCCATGAACACTGAAGCTTTCTTT.

CDR3 bases: TGTGCCAGCAGCCAAGATGGGACGAGACAGAGCCCTTTGTATGGCTACACCTTC. Its translation: CASSQDGTRQSPLYGYTF. The chain has TRBV3-1 and TRBJ1-2; D may be TRBD1 (5 bases). The germline gives CDR1 LGHDT, CDR2 YNNKEL (reference sequence). CDR3 size: 18 residues. V lost 0 bases to trimming and J lost 5 bases, with 22 bases between them.

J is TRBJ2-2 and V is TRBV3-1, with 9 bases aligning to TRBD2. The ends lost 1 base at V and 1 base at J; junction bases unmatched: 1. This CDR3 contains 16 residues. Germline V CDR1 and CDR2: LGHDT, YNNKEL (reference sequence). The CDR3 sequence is CASSQGLAENTGELFF. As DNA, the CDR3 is TGTGCCAGCAGCCAAGGACTAGCGGAGAACACCGGGGAGCTGTTTTTT.

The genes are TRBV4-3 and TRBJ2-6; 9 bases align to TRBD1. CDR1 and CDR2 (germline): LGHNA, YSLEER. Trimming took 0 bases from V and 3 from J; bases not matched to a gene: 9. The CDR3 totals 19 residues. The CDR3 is CASSQDRDREVFGANVLTF. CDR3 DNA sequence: TGCGCCAGCAGCCAAGACAGGGACAGGGAGGTTTTTGGGGCCAACGTCCTGACTTTC.

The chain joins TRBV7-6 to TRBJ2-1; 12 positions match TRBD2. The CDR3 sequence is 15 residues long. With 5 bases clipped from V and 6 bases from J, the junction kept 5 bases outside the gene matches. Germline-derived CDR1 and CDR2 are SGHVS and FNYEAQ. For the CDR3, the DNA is TGTGCCAGCAGCCAGACGACTAGCGGGAGCAATGAGCAGTTCTTC. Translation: CASSQTTSGSNEQFF.

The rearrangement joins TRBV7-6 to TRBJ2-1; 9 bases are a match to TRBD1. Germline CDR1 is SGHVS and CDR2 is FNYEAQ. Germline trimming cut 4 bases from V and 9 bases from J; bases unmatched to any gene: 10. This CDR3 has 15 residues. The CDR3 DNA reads TGTGCCAGCAGCTCCGCGGGACAGGGATCGGGTGAGCAGTTCTTC. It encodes CASSSAGQGSGEQFF.

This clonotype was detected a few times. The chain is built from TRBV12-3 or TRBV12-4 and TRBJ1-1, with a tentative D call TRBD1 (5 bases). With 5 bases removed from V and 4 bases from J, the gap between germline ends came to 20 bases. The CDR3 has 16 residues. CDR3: CASSPLYARAITEAFF. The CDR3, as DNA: TGTGCCAGCAGTCCCCTTTATGCCAGGGCTATCACTGAAGCTTTCTTT.

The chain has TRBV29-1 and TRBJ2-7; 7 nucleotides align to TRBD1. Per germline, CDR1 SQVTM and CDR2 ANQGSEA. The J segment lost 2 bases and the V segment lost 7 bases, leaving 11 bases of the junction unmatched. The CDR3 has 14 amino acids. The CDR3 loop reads CSAAHRGDAYEQYF. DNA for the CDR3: TGCAGCGCGGCGCACAGGGGAGATGCCTACGAGCAGTACTTC.

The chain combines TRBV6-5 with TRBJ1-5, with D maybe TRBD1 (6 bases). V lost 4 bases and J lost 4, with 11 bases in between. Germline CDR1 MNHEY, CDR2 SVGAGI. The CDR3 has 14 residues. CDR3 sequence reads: CASSFGQNNQPQHF. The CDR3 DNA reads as TGTGCCAGCAGTTTCGGACAGAATAATCAGCCCCAGCATTTT.